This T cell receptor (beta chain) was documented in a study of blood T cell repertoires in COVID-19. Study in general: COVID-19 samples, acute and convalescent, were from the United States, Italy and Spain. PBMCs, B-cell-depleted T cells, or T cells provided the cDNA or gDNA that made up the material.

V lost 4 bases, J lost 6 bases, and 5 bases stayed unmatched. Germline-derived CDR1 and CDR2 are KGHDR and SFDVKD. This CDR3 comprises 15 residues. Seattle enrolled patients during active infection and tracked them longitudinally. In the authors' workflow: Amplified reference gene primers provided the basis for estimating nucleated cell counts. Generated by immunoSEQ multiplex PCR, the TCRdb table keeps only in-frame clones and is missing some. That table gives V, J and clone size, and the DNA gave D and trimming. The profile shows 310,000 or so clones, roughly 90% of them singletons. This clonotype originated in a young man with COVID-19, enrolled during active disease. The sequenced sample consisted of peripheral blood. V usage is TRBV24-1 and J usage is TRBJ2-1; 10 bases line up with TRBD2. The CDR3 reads CATSEEAGGRNEQFF. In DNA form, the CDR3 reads TGTGCCACCAGTGAAGAAGCGGGAGGGCGCAATGAGCAGTTCTTC.